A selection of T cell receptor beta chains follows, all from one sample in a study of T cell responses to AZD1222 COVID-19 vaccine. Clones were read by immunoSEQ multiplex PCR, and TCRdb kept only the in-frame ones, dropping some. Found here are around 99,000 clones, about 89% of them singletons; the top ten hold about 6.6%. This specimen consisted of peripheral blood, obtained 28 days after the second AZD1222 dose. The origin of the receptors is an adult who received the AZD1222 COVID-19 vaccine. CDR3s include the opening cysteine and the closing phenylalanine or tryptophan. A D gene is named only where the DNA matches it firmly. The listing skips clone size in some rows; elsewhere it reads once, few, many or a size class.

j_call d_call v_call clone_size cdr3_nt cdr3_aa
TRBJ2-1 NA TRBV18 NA TGTGCCAGCTCACCAATTGCGGGGCAGGTCCTCAATGAGCAGTTCTTC CASSPIAGQVLNEQFF
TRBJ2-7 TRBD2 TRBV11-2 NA TGTGCCAGCAGCCCAGAGGCTAGCGGGAGGGCATACGAGCAGTACTTC CASSPEASGRAYEQYF
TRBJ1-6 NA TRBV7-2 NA TGTGCCAGCAGCCCCGCCCGGAAACCCCTCCACTTT CASSPARKPLHF
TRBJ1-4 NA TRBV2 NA TGTGCCAGCAGTCGCGTAAATGAAAAACTGTTTTTT CASSRVNEKLFF
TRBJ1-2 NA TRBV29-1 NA TGCAGCGTTGACACGGGGGCGATAGACTATGGCTACACCTTC CSVDTGAIDYGYTF
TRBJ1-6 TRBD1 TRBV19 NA TGTGCCAGTAGTCCCAGACAGGGGACGGCTAATTCACCCCTCCACTTT CASSPRQGTANSPLHF
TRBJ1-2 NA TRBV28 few TGTGCCACCTCGACATCTAACTATGGCTACACCTTC CATSTSNYGYTF
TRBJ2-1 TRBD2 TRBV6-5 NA TGTGCCAGCAGTTACCCACTAGCGGGAGGGAGAAATGAGCAGTTCTTC CASSYPLAGGRNEQFF
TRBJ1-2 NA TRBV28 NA TGTGCCAGCAGTTTTTCCGGTGGAAAGGACTATGGCTACACCTTC CASSFSGGKDYGYTF
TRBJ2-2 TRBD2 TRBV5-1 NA TGCGCCAGCAGCTTGGCCAGCGGGGGAACCGCCGGGGAGCTGTTTTTT CASSLASGGTAGELFF
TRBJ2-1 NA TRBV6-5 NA TGTGCCAGCAGTTACGTTCCGGGGGGCATGGATGAGCAGTTCTTC CASSYVPGGMDEQFF
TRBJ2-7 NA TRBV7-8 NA TGTGCCAGCAGCTTAGAACAGGTCTCCTACGAGCAGTACTTC CASSLEQVSYEQYF
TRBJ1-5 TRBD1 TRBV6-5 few TGTGCCAGCAGTCACTCGGGACAGGGGACAGGGGAGCCCCAGCATTTT CASSHSGQGTGEPQHF
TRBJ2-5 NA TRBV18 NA TGTGCCAGCTCAGCCGGATCCGCGGGGGAGACCCAGTACTTC CASSAGSAGETQYF
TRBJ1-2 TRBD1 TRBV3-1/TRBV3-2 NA TGTGCCAGCAGCCAGGCCGGGACAGGCGACAACTATGGCTACACCTTC CASSQAGTGDNYGYTF